This T cell receptor beta chain was observed in a study of PD-1 blockade in classical Hodgkin lymphoma. The study's findings and limits: Complete responders entered with baseline diversity on par with newly diagnosed patients, the results showed.

Some clones are missing from TCRdb's copy, which holds only in-frame ones; the method was immunoSEQ multiplex PCR. The sample contains fewer than 75,000 clones, 88% of which appear only once. Each patient experienced a relapse that followed autologous stem cell transplantation, and brentuximab vedotin exposure varied. Comments on this clone: Its antigen is still unknown.

Germline V CDR1 and CDR2: MNHNY, SVGAGI (reference sequence). The CDR3 is 13 residues long. V dropped 2 bases and J dropped 7 bases, with 11 bases sitting between them. The TCR sequence derives from a human donor with classical Hodgkin lymphoma. V is TRBV6-6 and J is TRBJ1-2; possibly TRBD1 for D (5 bases). The specimen was peripheral blood mononuclear cells (PBMCs), collected before the second cycle of nivolumab. The CDR3 nucleotides are TGTGCCAGCAGTTACGGGGGGGAGGCTGGCTACACCTTC. This gives the protein CASSYGGEAGYTF.